This T cell receptor (beta chain) was sequenced during a study of beta chain features in type 1 diabetes. General study results and limits: Among all four CD4+ subsets, Type 1 diabetes patients had TCRB CDR3s that were moderately but significantly shorter. A pattern of fewer insertions and more deletions at VDJ junctions was seen in type 1 diabetes patients.

cDNA synthesis used the whole RNA isolate, giving expressed TCRB sequences. Method: immunoSEQ multiplex PCR; TCRdb's copy keeps in-frame clones and lacks some. The table has 500,000 to 800,000 clones, roughly 12% seen once. Only a few counts were recorded for this clone. The antigen is undetermined. Averaging about 0.12 L, one heparinised blood draw came from each individual donor. Naive, central memory, regulatory and stem cell-like memory cells within the CD4+ compartment were sorted using CD45RO/CCR7/CD25/CD127/CD95/CD27. Each population that was sorted was more than 95% pure. V gave up 1 base and J gave up 8 bases, with 15 bases separating them. Germline-derived CDR1 and CDR2 are SEHNR and FQNEAQ (reference sequence). This CDR3 is built from 15 residues.

Sequenced sample: naive CD4+ T cells from blood. This sequence joins TRBV7-9 and TRBJ2-1; D is perhaps TRBD2 (7 bases). The clonotype originates from a man aged 25-45 years with type 1 diabetes. The chain's CDR3 is CASSLVAGAGDEQFF. The CDR3 bases are TGTGCCAGCAGCTTAGTTGCGGGGGCGGGCGATGAGCAGTTCTTC.